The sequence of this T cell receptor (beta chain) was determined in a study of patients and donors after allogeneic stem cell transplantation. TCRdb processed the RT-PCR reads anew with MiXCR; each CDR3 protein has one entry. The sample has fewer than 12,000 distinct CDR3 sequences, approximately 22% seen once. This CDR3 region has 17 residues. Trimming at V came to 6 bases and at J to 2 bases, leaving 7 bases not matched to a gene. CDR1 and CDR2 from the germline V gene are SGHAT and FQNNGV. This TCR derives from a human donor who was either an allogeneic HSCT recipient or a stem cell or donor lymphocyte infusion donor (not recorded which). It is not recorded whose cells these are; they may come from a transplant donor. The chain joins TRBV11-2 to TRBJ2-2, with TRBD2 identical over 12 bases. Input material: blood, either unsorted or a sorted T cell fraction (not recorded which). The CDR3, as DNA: TGTGCCAGCAGAAAGACTAGCGGGGGACAAAACACCGGGGAGCTGTTTTTT. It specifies CASRKTSGGQNTGELFF.